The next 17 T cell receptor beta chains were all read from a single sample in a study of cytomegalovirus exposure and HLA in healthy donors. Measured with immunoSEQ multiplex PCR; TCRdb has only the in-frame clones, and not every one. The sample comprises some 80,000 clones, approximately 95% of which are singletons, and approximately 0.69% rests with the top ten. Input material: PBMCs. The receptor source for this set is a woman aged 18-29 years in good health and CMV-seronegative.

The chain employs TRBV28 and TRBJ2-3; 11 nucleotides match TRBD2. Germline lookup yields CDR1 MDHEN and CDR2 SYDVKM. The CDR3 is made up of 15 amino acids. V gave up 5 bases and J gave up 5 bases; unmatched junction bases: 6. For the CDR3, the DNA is TGTGCCAGCAGTCTACTAGCGGGAGCGAAAGATACGCAGTATTTT. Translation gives CASSLLAGAKDTQYF.

CDR3 bases: TGTGCCAGCCGGACAGGGGGATACACTGAAGCTTTCTTT. Its protein is CASRTGGYTEAFF. The gene calls are TRBV25-1 and TRBJ1-1, with 10 bases aligning to TRBD1. The CDR3 length is 13 residues. Germline trimming cut 8 bases from V and 3 bases from J; bases unmatched to any gene: 3. Germline-derived CDR1 and CDR2 are MGHDK and SYGVNS.

CDR3 sequence (DNA): TGTGCCAGCAGTCCCTGGACAGGGAGCAATCAGCCCCAGCATTTT. Translation gives CASSPWTGSNQPQHF. This rearrangement joins TRBV27 to TRBJ1-5; TRBD1 aligns across 8 bases. Germline trimming cut 5 bases from V and 1 base from J; bases unmatched to any gene: 4. Germline values: CDR1 MNHEY, CDR2 SMNVEV (reference sequence). This CDR3 is 15 amino acids long.

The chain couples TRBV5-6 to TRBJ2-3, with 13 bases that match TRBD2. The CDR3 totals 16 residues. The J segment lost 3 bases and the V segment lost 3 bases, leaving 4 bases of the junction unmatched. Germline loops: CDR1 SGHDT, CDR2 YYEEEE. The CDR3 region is CASSSRLAGGTDTQYF. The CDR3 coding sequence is TGTGCCAGCAGCTCGAGACTAGCGGGAGGAACAGATACGCAGTATTTT.

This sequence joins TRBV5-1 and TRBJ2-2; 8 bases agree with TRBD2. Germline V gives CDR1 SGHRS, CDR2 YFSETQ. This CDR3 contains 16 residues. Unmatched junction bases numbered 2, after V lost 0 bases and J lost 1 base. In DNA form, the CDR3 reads TGCGCCAGCAGCTTGGGGAGCGGGGGGAACACCGGGGAGCTGTTTTTT. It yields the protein CASSLGSGGNTGELFF.

The CDR3 is CASSVERDTYEQYF. The CDR3 region has the DNA TGTGCCAGCAGCGTAGAACGGGACACCTACGAGCAGTACTTC. The chain has TRBV9 and TRBJ2-7, with TRBD1 as a possible D gene (6 bases). This CDR3 is built from 14 residues. V lost 0 bases and J lost 2, with 9 bases in between. In germline, CDR1 is SGDLS, CDR2 YYNGEE.

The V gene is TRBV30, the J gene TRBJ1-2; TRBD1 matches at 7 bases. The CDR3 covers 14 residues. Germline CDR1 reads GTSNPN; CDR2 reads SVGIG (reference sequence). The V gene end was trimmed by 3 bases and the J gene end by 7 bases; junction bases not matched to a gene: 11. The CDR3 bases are TGTGCCTGGAGGGGGACAGCCCCTTTAGGTGGCTACACCTTC. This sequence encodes CAWRGTAPLGGYTF.

The CDR3 region is CAWVTGTGGAGANVLTF. The CDR3 DNA is TGTGCCTGGGTTACCGGGACAGGGGGCGCTGGGGCCAACGTCCTGACTTTC. The chain uses TRBV30 and TRBJ2-6; TRBD1 matches 12 bases. The CDR3 totals 17 residues. J gave up 2 bases and V 5 bases, and 7 bases lay outside the gene matches. In germline, CDR1 is GTSNPN, CDR2 SVGIG (reference sequence).

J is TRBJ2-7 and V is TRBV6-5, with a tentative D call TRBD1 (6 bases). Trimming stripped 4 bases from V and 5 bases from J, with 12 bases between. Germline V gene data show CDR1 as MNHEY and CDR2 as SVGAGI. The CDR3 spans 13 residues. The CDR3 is CASSLMGAHEQYF. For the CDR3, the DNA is TGTGCCAGCAGTTTAATGGGGGCCCACGAGCAGTACTTC.

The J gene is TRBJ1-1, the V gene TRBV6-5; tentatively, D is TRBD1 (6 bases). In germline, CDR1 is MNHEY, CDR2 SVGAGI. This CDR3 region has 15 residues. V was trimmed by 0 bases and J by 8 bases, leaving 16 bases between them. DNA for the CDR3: TGTGCCAGCAGTTACTCCTCGGGGGGGGCAGGGGAAGCTTTCTTT. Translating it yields CASSYSSGGAGEAFF.

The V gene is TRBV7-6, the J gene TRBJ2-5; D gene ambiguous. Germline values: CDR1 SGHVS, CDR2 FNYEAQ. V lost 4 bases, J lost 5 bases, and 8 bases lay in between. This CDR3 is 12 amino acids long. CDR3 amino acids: CASSSPLETQYF. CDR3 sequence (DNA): TGTGCCAGCAGCTCTCCTTTGGAGACCCAGTACTTC.

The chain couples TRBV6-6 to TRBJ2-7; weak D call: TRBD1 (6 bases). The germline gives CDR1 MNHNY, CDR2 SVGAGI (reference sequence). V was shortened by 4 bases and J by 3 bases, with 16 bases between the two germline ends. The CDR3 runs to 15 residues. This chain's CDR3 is CASSSRRTVLYEQYF. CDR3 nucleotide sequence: TGTGCCAGCAGTTCTAGACGGACAGTGCTCTACGAGCAGTACTTC.

As DNA, the CDR3 is TGTGCTAGTGGTTTGCCCCAATACAGGGAAAGACGAGGAAACACCATATATTTT. It encodes CASGLPQYRERRGNTIYF. This rearrangement joins TRBV12-5 to TRBJ1-3; TRBD1 is a possible D gene (6 bases). This CDR3 is built from 18 residues. V gave up 2 bases and J gave up 4 bases, with 21 bases separating them. Germline CDR1 LGHNT, CDR2 FRNRAP.

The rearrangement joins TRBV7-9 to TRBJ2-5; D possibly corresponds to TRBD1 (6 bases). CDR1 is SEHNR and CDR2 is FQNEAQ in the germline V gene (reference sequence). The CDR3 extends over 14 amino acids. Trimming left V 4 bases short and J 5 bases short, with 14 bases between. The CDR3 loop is CASSWRTETETQYF. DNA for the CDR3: TGTGCCAGCAGCTGGCGGACAGAAACGGAGACCCAGTACTTC. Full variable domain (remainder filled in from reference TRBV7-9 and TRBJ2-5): DTGVSQNPRHKITKRGQNVTFRCDPISEHNRLYWYRQTLGQGPEFLTYFQNEAQLEKSRLLSDRFSAERPKGSFSTLEIQRTEQGDSAMYLCASSWRTETETQYFGPGTRLLVL.

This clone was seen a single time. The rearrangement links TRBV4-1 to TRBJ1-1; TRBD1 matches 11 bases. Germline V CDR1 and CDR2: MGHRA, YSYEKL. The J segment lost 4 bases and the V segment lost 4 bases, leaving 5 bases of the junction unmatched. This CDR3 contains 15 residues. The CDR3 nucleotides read TGCGCCAGCAGCCCGGGACAGGGGGTAGGCACTGAAGCTTTCTTT. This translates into CASSPGQGVGTEAFF.

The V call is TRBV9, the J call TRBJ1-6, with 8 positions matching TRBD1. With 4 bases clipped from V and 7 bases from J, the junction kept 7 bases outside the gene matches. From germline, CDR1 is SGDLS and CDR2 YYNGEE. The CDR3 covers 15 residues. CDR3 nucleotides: TGTGCCAGCAGCCCAGGGGGCTGGAGGAATTCACCCCTCCACTTT. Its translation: CASSPGGWRNSPLHF.

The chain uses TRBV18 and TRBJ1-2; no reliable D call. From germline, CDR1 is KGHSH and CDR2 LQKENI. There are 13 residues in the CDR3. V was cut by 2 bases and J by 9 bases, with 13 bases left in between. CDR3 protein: CASSPEGFSRYTF. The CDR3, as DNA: TGTGCCAGCTCACCAGAGGGTTTTAGTCGCTACACCTTC.